This T cell receptor beta chain was profiled in a study of human T cells and chemical hapten exposure. TCRdb independently ran MiXCR on the RACE reads; one entry per CDR3 protein. This sample has some 77,000 distinct CDR3 sequences; about 8.6% occur once, and the top ten carry roughly 1.6%. This sample's time point: healthy volunteer bleed at 6 weeks. Someone pulled total RNA out of unfractionated whole blood. This clonotype was seen repeatedly, ten times or more. Trimming took 4 bases from V and 1 from J, leaving 10 bases between them. This CDR3 has 14 residues. Material: whole blood. The TCR comes from a female donor in good health. Some clones in this sample may be carry-over from other donors' samples. The chain is built from TRBV12-3 or TRBV12-4 and TRBJ1-1; D perhaps matches TRBD1 (6 bases). The CDR3 DNA reads TGTGCCAGCAGTTCCACGGGACAGAACACTGAAGCTTTCTTT. It translates to CASSSTGQNTEAFF.